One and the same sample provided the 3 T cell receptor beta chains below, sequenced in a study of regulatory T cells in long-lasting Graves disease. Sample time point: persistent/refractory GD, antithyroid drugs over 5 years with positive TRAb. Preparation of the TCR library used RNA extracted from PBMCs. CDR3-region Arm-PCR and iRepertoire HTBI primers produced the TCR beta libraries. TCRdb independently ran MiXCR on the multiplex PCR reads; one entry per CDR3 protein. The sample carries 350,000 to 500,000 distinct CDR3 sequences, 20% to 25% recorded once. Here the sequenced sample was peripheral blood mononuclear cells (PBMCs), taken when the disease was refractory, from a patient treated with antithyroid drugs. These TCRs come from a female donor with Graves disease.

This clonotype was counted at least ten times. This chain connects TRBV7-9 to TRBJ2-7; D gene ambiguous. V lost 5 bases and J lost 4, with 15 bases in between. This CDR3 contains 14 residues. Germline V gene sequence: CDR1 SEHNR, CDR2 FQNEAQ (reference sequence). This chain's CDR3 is CASSVSSWYYEQYF. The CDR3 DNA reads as TGTGCCAGCAGCGTTTCCTCCTGGTATTACGAGCAGTACTTC.

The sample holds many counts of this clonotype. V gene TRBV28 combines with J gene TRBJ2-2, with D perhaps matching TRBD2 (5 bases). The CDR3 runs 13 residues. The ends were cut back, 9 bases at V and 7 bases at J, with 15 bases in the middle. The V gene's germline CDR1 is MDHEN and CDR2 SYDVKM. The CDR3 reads CASAGVRGGELFF. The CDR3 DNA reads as TGTGCCAGTGCCGGGGTTCGAGGCGGGGAGCTGTTTTTT.

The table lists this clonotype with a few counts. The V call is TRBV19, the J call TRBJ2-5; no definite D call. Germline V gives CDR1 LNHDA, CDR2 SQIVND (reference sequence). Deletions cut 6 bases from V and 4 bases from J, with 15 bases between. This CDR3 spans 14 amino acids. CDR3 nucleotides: TGTGCCAGTAGCAACCGGGCAGCCGGAGAGACCCAGTACTTC. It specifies CASSNRAAGETQYF. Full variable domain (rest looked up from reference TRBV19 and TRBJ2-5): DGGITQSPKYLFRKEGQNVTLSCEQNLNHDAMYWYRQDPGQGLRLIYYSQIVNDFQKGDIAEGYSVSREKKESFPLTVTSAQKNPTAFYLCASSNRAAGETQYFGPGTRLLVL.